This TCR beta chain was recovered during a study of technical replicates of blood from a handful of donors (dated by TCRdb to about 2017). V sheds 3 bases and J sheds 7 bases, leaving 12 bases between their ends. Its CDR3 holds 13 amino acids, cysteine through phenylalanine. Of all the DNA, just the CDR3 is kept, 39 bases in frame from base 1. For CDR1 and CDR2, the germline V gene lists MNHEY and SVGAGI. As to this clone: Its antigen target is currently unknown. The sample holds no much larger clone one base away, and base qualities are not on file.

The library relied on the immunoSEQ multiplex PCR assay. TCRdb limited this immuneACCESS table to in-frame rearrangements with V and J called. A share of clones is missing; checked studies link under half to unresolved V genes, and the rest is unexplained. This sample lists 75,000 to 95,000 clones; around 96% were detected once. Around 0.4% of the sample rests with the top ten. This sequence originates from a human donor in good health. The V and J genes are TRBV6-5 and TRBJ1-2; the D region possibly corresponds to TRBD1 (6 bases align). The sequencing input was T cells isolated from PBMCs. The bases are TGTGCCAGCAGTTATCCCCAGGGGAGTGGCTACACCTTC. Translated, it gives CASSYPQGSGYTF.